Below, 27 T cell receptor beta chains from the same sample are listed, as sequenced in a study of identical twins. A single record per CDR3 protein comes from TCRdb applying MiXCR to the 5' RACE reads. The data show approximately 500,000 distinct CDR3 sequences, approximately 16% seen once. These sequences were also reported in another study, on yellow fever vaccine responses in identical twins.

Sequenced sample: CD4+ T cells sorted from blood. The receptors were gathered from a woman between 18 and 30 years old in good health.

J is TRBJ2-5 and V is TRBV12-3 or TRBV12-4, with D uncertain. V lost 4 bases and J 5 bases, leaving 8 bases between the germline ends. The CDR3 has 12 residues. The CDR3 here is CASSSARETQYF. The CDR3 DNA sequence: TGTGCCAGCAGTTCCGCACGGGAGACCCAGTACTTC.

The chain carries TRBV20-1 and TRBJ1-1; D is possibly TRBD1 (6 bases). Trimming cost V 3 bases and J 1 base, with 12 bases left between them. The length of the CDR3 is 14 residues. Germline loops: CDR1 DFQATT, CDR2 SNEGSKA (reference sequence). This CDR3 is CSARERGANTEAFF. As DNA, the CDR3 is TGCAGTGCTAGGGAGCGGGGGGCGAACACTGAAGCTTTCTTT.

The J gene is TRBJ2-2, the V gene TRBV6-5; 10 bases align to TRBD2. Germline CDR1 reads MNHEY; CDR2 reads SVGAGI. This CDR3 comprises 17 residues. After removal of 4 bases from V and 5 bases from J, the junction contained 10 bases not matched to a gene. The CDR3 sequence is CASSSYSSGGRTGELFF. The CDR3 region has the DNA TGTGCCAGCAGTTCCTATTCTAGCGGGGGAAGAACCGGGGAGCTGTTTTTT.

The chain is built from TRBV18 and TRBJ2-1; 10 bases map to TRBD2. CDR3 length: 14 amino acids. From germline, CDR1 is KGHSH and CDR2 LQKENI. V trimming: 6 bases; J trimming: 8 bases; junction bases outside the gene matches: 7. The CDR3 spells CASSGTSDLHEQFF. CDR3 bases: TGTGCCAGCTCTGGGACTAGCGATCTACATGAGCAGTTCTTC.

This clonotype was counted only a few times. The V gene is TRBV3-1, the J gene TRBJ1-4, with TRBD1 matching over 7 bases. V shed 2 bases, J shed 3 bases, and the junction held 6 bases outside the gene matches. Germline V CDR1 and CDR2: LGHDT, YNNKEL (reference sequence). The CDR3 covers 16 residues. The CDR3 reads CASSQLTGRANEKLFF. The CDR3 nucleotides are TGTGCCAGCAGCCAACTGACAGGGAGGGCTAATGAAAAACTGTTTTTT.

The chain employs TRBV20-1 and TRBJ2-1, with 14 bases identical to TRBD2. This CDR3 is 14 amino acids long. V lost 3 bases to trimming and J lost 14 bases; unmatched junction nucleotides: 9. Germline CDR1 is DFQATT and CDR2 is SNEGSKA (reference sequence). The CDR3 region has the DNA TGCAGTGCTAGTCCCTCGACTAGCGGGGGGGGGGAGTTCTTC. This encodes CSASPSTSGGGEFF.

This clonotype was detected ten times or more. The chain employs TRBV5-8 and TRBJ2-3, with D uncertain. The ends were cut back, 0 bases at V and 6 bases at J, with 11 bases in the middle. There are 14 residues in the CDR3. Germline loops: CDR1 SGHTS, CDR2 YDEGEE. The CDR3 loop is CASSLGVVKDTQYF. CDR3 sequence (DNA): TGTGCCAGCAGCTTGGGGGTCGTCAAGGATACGCAGTATTTT. The entire variable domain, with the rest obtained from reference TRBV5-8 and TRBJ2-3, is as follows: EAGVTQSPTHLIKTRGQQATLRCSPISGHTSVYWYQQALGLGLQFLLWYDEGEERNRGNFPPRFSGRQFPNYSSELNVNALELEDSALYLCASSLGVVKDTQYFGPGTRLTVL.

The rearrangement joins TRBV2 to TRBJ2-1, with 9 bases lining up with TRBD1. The germline V gene encodes CDR1 SNHLY and CDR2 FYNNEI. V shed 8 bases and J 1 base; nucleotides not matched to a gene: 3. This CDR3 comprises 14 residues. The CDR3 sequence is CASRDRESYNEQFF. The CDR3 DNA is TGTGCCAGCCGGGACAGGGAATCCTACAATGAGCAGTTCTTC.

The chain has TRBV20-1 and TRBJ2-1; possible D gene TRBD2, 6 bases. Germline-derived CDR1 and CDR2 are DFQATT and SNEGSKA (reference sequence). V was cut by 5 bases and J by 6 bases, with 14 bases left in between. This CDR3 is built from 13 residues. The CDR3 coding sequence is TGCAGTGCTGCGGGACTTGTCCCCAATGAGCAGTTCTTC. Encoded protein: CSAAGLVPNEQFF.

The chain has TRBV10-3 and TRBJ1-5, with 10 bases aligning to TRBD1. The J segment lost 5 bases and the V segment lost 10 bases, leaving 8 bases of the junction unmatched. The CDR3 sequence is 14 residues long. Germline loops: CDR1 ENHRY, CDR2 SYGVKD. CDR3 coding DNA: TGTGCCACCAGACCGGGGACAGGGGATCAGCCCCAGCATTTT. Its protein product is CATRPGTGDQPQHF.

This clonotype was found many times. V is TRBV3-1 and J is TRBJ2-5; D gene uncertain. The CDR3 is 16 residues long. Germline CDR1 LGHDT, CDR2 YNNKEL (reference sequence). Trimming took off 0 bases at V and 2 bases at J, with 13 bases between the two ends. The CDR3 DNA reads TGTGCCAGCAGCCAAGATGGGTTCAGTATTCAAGAGACCCAGTACTTC. It codes for CASSQDGFSIQETQYF.

This clonotype has more than one count but fewer than ten. The chain recombines TRBV5-1 with TRBJ2-1; 8 positions match TRBD1. CDR1 SGHRS and CDR2 YFSETQ come from the germline V gene. The CDR3 is 15 amino acids. V lost 3 bases and J lost 6; bases outside the gene matches: 8. In DNA form, the CDR3 reads TGCGCCAGCAGCTCCGGGACAGGACGGGGCAATGAGCAGTTCTTC. Amino acids: CASSSGTGRGNEQFF.

The chain employs TRBV20-1 and TRBJ2-5; the match to TRBD1 covers 11 bases. The CDR3 has 17 residues. Per germline, CDR1 DFQATT and CDR2 SNEGSKA (reference sequence). V was clipped by 3 bases and J by 3 bases; unmatched bases: 12. The CDR3 reads CSARNYFGQGAKETQYF. Here the CDR3 DNA reads TGCAGTGCTAGGAACTACTTCGGACAGGGGGCCAAAGAGACCCAGTACTTC.

The rearrangement uses TRBV2 and TRBJ1-2; no reliable D call. V lost 0 bases and J 3 bases, leaving 5 bases between the germline ends. Germline values: CDR1 SNHLY, CDR2 FYNNEI. CDR3 length: 13 amino acids. The CDR3, as DNA: TGTGCCAGCAGTGAAGCAGGGCACTATGGCTACACCTTC. Translated: CASSEAGHYGYTF.

This clonotype was seen more than once but under ten times. The chain recombines TRBV6-5 with TRBJ2-7; 11 bases align to TRBD2. V lost 2 bases and J lost 0; bases outside the gene matches: 12. This CDR3 comprises 19 residues. Germline V gene data show CDR1 as MNHEY and CDR2 as SVGAGI. CDR3 sequence: CASSYPNGASGRYSYEQYF. CDR3 sequence (DNA): TGTGCCAGCAGTTACCCTAATGGGGCTAGCGGGAGGTACTCCTACGAGCAGTACTTC.

This clonotype has at least ten counts. In nucleotides, the CDR3 is TGTGCCATCAGGACCATAGGGGATATGAACACTGAAGCTTTCTTT. This translates into CAIRTIGDMNTEAFF. V is TRBV10-3 and J is TRBJ1-1; D possibly corresponds to TRBD1 (5 bases). CDR3 length equals 15 residues. Trimming removed 6 bases from V and 0 bases from J, with 14 bases in between. Germline loops: CDR1 ENHRY, CDR2 SYGVKD.

Only a few counts were recorded for this clonotype. CDR3 in amino acids: CSATGLAGGNTGELFF. DNA of the CDR3: TGCAGTGCTACGGGACTAGCGGGGGGTAACACCGGGGAGCTGTTTTTT. The genes are TRBV20-1 and TRBJ2-2; TRBD2 matches at 15 bases. The CDR3 consists of 16 residues. V shed 4 bases and J 2 bases; nucleotides not matched to a gene: 2. In germline, CDR1 is DFQATT, CDR2 SNEGSKA (reference sequence).

This clonotype has a handful of counts. This chain connects TRBV6-1 to TRBJ2-2; D is uncertain. V was trimmed by 6 bases and J by 1 base, leaving 9 bases between them. Germline V lookup: CDR1 MNHNS, CDR2 SASEGT. There are 14 residues in the CDR3. This chain's CDR3 is CASRRVGNTGELFF. In nucleotides, the CDR3 is TGTGCCAGCAGACGGGTGGGGAACACCGGGGAGCTGTTTTTT.

The table lists this clonotype with a few counts. The chain uses TRBV20-1 and TRBJ2-7; the D gene is possibly TRBD2 (5 bases). Trimming removed 6 bases at V and 9 bases at J, with 24 bases between. Germline CDR1 reads DFQATT; CDR2 reads SNEGSKA (reference sequence). The CDR3 length is 14 residues. The CDR3 reads CSARPGMETMGQYF. For the CDR3, the DNA is TGCAGTGCCCGACCGGGGATGGAAACCATGGGGCAGTACTTC.

V gene TRBV5-1 combines with J gene TRBJ1-2; maybe TRBD1 (5 bases). The V end was cut by 0 bases, the J end by 5 bases, with 8 bases between. This CDR3 has 13 residues. CDR1 and CDR2 (germline): SGHRS, YFSETQ. This chain's CDR3 is CASSLAGPYGYTF. The CDR3 DNA reads as TGCGCCAGCAGCTTGGCGGGGCCATATGGCTACACCTTC.

This clonotype was counted a single time. The chain is built from TRBV29-1 and TRBJ2-3, with D perhaps TRBD2 (6 bases). The germline gives CDR1 SQVTM, CDR2 ANQGSEA. The CDR3 runs 13 residues. V lost 4 bases and J 3 bases, leaving 11 bases between the germline ends. In DNA, the CDR3 is TGCAGCGTTGTTAGCGGTGGTACAGATACGCAGTATTTT. It codes for CSVVSGGTDTQYF.

This clonotype was observed a few times. This chain links TRBV24-1 with TRBJ2-1, with TRBD2 identical over 7 bases. The CDR3 loop spans 16 amino acids. With 2 bases clipped from V and 6 bases from J, the junction kept 9 bases outside the gene matches. Germline V gives CDR1 KGHDR, CDR2 SFDVKD. CDR3 sequence (DNA): TGTGCCACCAGTGATTCCCCGCTAGCGGACCTCAATGAGCAGTTCTTC. It translates to CATSDSPLADLNEQFF.

This clonotype has a count of ten or more. This chain links TRBV25-1 with TRBJ1-6; 8 bases fit TRBD1. The V gene end was trimmed by 4 bases and the J gene end by 7 bases; junction bases not matched to a gene: 0. The CDR3 contains 13 residues. The germline V gene encodes CDR1 MGHDK and CDR2 SYGVNS. CDR3 in amino acids: CASSGTGNSPLHF. CDR3 DNA sequence: TGTGCCAGCAGTGGGACAGGGAATTCACCCCTCCACTTT.

The chain joins TRBV18 to TRBJ2-3, with no clear D. V shed 1 base and J shed 2 bases, with 4 bases lying between them. The CDR3 is made up of 13 amino acids. From germline, CDR1 is KGHSH and CDR2 LQKENI. The CDR3 loop reads CASSPLLTDTQYF. Written as DNA, the CDR3 is TGTGCCAGCTCACCACTCCTCACAGATACGCAGTATTTT.

This clonotype showed up just a few times. The chain has TRBV12-3 or TRBV12-4 and TRBJ2-3; 7 nucleotides agree with TRBD2. V gave up 6 bases and J gave up 7 bases; unmatched junction bases: 7. This CDR3 region has 13 residues. CDR3 DNA: TGTGCCAGCAGCCCGGGGGGAGGATATACGCAGTATTTT. Translating gives CASSPGGGYTQYF.

J is TRBJ1-2 and V is TRBV6-5, with D maybe TRBD1 (5 bases). The CDR3 totals 17 residues. V lost 7 bases and J 2 bases, leaving 23 bases between the germline ends. Germline CDR1 reads MNHEY; CDR2 reads SVGAGI. The CDR3 here is CASISAGIPDSNYGYTF. For the CDR3, the DNA is TGTGCCAGCATTTCCGCTGGGATACCAGACAGCAACTATGGCTACACCTTC.

This clonotype has a count of ten or more. The gene calls are TRBV6-5 and TRBJ1-3; possibly TRBD1 for D (5 bases). Trimming left V 0 bases short and J 0 bases short, with 6 bases between. The CDR3 contains 15 residues. Germline V gives CDR1 MNHEY, CDR2 SVGAGI. The CDR3 is CASSYSGTSGNTIYF. CDR3 nucleotides: TGTGCCAGCAGTTACTCCGGGACCTCTGGAAACACCATATATTTT.